The 28 T cell receptor beta chains presented below share a single source sample, sequenced in a study of identifying expanded T cells in peripheral blood. Data came from immunoSEQ multiplex PCR; TCRdb stores just in-frame clones and leaves some out. The profile shows under 150,000 clones, 86% of them singletons. Material for sequencing was blood. All receptors come from a person aged 18 to 69 in good health.

The chain has TRBV29-1 and TRBJ2-5, with D possibly being TRBD2 (5 bases). This CDR3 has 12 residues. V was trimmed by 5 bases and J by 0 bases, leaving 7 bases between them. CDR1 is SQVTM, CDR2 ANQGSEA, per germline. CDR3 sequence reads: CSVIANQETQYF. CDR3 DNA sequence: TGCAGCGTTATAGCGAACCAAGAGACCCAGTACTTC.

A few counts support this clone. This chain links TRBV6-4 with TRBJ2-5; 9 nucleotides align to TRBD1. The CDR3 length is 19 residues. Per the germline V gene, CDR1 is MRHNA and CDR2 is SNTAGT. Germline trimming cut 4 bases from V and 5 bases from J; bases unmatched to any gene: 20. The CDR3 protein is CASSVPGTGRGLGKETQYF. Here the CDR3 DNA reads TGTGCCAGCAGTGTCCCCGGGACAGGGAGGGGGCTTGGCAAGGAGACCCAGTACTTC.

The CDR3 DNA is TGTGCCAGTAATCGTCCGGGACAGGACTCTGCAACTAATGAAAAACTGTTTTTT. Its translation is CASNRPGQDSATNEKLFF. The V call is TRBV19, the J call TRBJ1-4, with 8 bases identical to TRBD1. The CDR3 is 18 residues long. J lost 0 bases, V lost 7 bases, and 13 bases had no gene match. The V gene's germline CDR1 is LNHDA and CDR2 SQIVND (reference sequence).

This clone occurred once. The rearrangement uses TRBV10-2 and TRBJ1-2; a weak D match, TRBD1 (6 bases). Trimming took 3 bases from V and 8 from J, leaving 10 bases between them. CDR3 length: 12 residues. Germline lookup yields CDR1 WSHSY and CDR2 SAAADI. CDR3 residues: CASSDIGTGYTF. In DNA, the CDR3 is TGCGCCAGCAGTGATATAGGGACAGGCTACACCTTC.

The rearrangement links TRBV2 to TRBJ2-1, with D unclear. The germline CDR1 and CDR2 sequences are SNHLY and FYNNEI. V was cut by 8 bases and J by 8 bases, with 16 bases left in between. CDR3 length equals 13 residues. The CDR3 loop is CASAVAPADEQFF. CDR3 coding DNA: TGTGCCAGCGCCGTGGCCCCCGCGGATGAGCAGTTCTTC. Supplemented by reference TRBV2 and TRBJ2-1, the full variable domain reads EPEVTQTPSHQVTQMGQEVILRCVPISNHLYFYWYRQILGQKVEFLVSFYNNEISEKSEIFDDQFSVERPDGSNFTLKIRSTKLEDSAMYFCASAVAPADEQFFGPGTRLTVL.

V and J are TRBV7-9 and TRBJ1-5, with TRBD1 as a possible D gene (5 bases). The CDR3 runs to 13 residues. The germline V gene has CDR1 SEHNR and CDR2 FQNEAQ (reference sequence). Trimming stripped 5 bases from V and 5 bases from J, with 10 bases between. The CDR3 protein is CASSGGLDQPQHF. CDR3 DNA: TGTGCCAGCAGCGGGGGTTTGGATCAGCCCCAGCATTTT.

The chain links TRBV7-2 to TRBJ2-7, with 7 bases aligning to TRBD1. Looked up from germline, CDR1 is SGHTA and CDR2 is FQGNSA. CDR3 length: 16 residues. Trimming took 1 base from V and 4 from J; bases not matched to a gene: 10. The CDR3 nucleotides are TGTGCCAGCAGCTTAGAGACAGGGAGATTAGGGTACGAGCAGTACTTC. It specifies CASSLETGRLGYEQYF.

V is TRBV30 and J is TRBJ2-2, with D unclear. The V gene's germline CDR1 is GTSNPN and CDR2 SVGIG (reference sequence). The CDR3 has 11 residues. The V end was cut by 0 bases, the J end by 7 bases, with 3 bases between. DNA of the CDR3: TGTGCCTGGAGTGTCATCGGGGAGCTGTTTTTT. This gives the protein CAWSVIGELFF. The whole variable domain, remainder taken from reference TRBV30 and TRBJ2-2, is SQTIHQWPATLVQPVGSPLSLECTVEGTSNPNLYWYRQAAGRGLQLLFYSVGIGQISSEVPQNLSASRPQDRQFILSSKKLLLSDSGFYLCAWSVIGELFFGEGSRLTVL.

This rearrangement joins TRBV19 to TRBJ1-2; D is undetermined. Germline V gene lookup returns CDR1 LNHDA and CDR2 SQIVND (reference sequence). Between the trimmed V and J ends, which lost 2 bases and 8 bases, there was a span of 15 bases. The CDR3 covers 14 residues. Here the CDR3 reads CASSISGGREGYTF. CDR3 DNA sequence: TGTGCCAGTAGTATAAGTGGCGGACGAGAGGGCTACACCTTC.

The rearrangement uses TRBV6-5 and TRBJ1-4; 7 nucleotides agree with TRBD1. Germline V CDR1 and CDR2: MNHEY, SVGAGI. J gave up 8 bases and V 4 bases, and 7 bases lay outside the gene matches. This CDR3 is 14 amino acids long. CDR3 coding DNA: TGTGCCAGCAGTTCCGACAGGGCAGGAGAAAAACTGTTTTTT. Amino acid sequence: CASSSDRAGEKLFF.

This clone was observed once. The J gene is TRBJ2-7, the V gene TRBV9; D is ambiguous. Germline V lookup: CDR1 SGDLS, CDR2 YYNGEE. Trimming took off 2 bases at V and 1 base at J, with 10 bases between the two ends. This CDR3 has 14 residues. The DNA of the CDR3 is TGTGCCAGCAGCGTCGGACGTATGTCCTACGAGCAGTACTTC. It codes for CASSVGRMSYEQYF.

This clone was found once. The chain has TRBV7-3 and TRBJ1-5, with no clear D. CDR1 is SGHTA and CDR2 is FQGTGA in the germline V gene. This CDR3 contains 9 residues. The V end was cut by 11 bases, the J end by 15 bases, with 14 bases between. CDR3 coding DNA: TGTGCCGGCAAAGGTCCAGGGCATTTT. This translates into CAGKGPGHF.

The V gene is TRBV29-1, the J gene TRBJ2-3; D possibly corresponds to TRBD2 (5 bases). Trimming pared 6 bases from V and 6 bases from J, leaving 10 bases between. This CDR3 has 11 amino acids. CDR1 and CDR2 (germline): SQVTM, ANQGSEA. This CDR3 is CSVEAADTQYF. CDR3 in DNA: TGCAGCGTGGAGGCGGCGGATACGCAGTATTTT.

V and J are TRBV7-9 and TRBJ2-7, with 7 bases matching TRBD2. The CDR3 consists of 13 residues. The germline V gene has CDR1 SEHNR and CDR2 FQNEAQ (reference sequence). V lost 6 bases to trimming and J lost 4 bases; unmatched junction nucleotides: 6. DNA of the CDR3: TGTGCCAGCAGTTATGGCGGGGGATACGAGCAGTACTTC. Its translation is CASSYGGGYEQYF.

The DNA of the CDR3 is TGCGCCAGCAGCCAAGAGACGGCCGAGCTCCGCTCTGGAAACACCATATATTTT. It encodes CASSQETAELRSGNTIYF. This chain connects TRBV4-3 to TRBJ1-3; D is unresolved. The V gene's germline CDR1 is LGHNA and CDR2 YSLEER. Deletions cut 0 bases from V and 0 bases from J, with 15 bases between. This CDR3 is built from 18 residues.

This clone was seen once. The chain links TRBV5-1 to TRBJ2-1; D unclear. V shed 0 bases and J shed 0 bases, with 7 bases lying between them. Germline V gene data show CDR1 as SGHRS and CDR2 as YFSETQ. This CDR3 region has 15 residues. In nucleotides, the CDR3 is TGCGCCAGCAGCTTGGCTCCGAGCTCCTACAATGAGCAGTTCTTC. Its protein product is CASSLAPSSYNEQFF.

The chain carries TRBV11-3 and TRBJ2-3, with D tentatively TRBD1 (6 bases). Germline V CDR1 and CDR2: SGHNT, YENEEA. V was clipped by 4 bases and J by 9 bases, with 17 bases between them. This CDR3 has 14 amino acids. DNA of the CDR3: TGTGCCAGCAGCTCTCACTCCGGGACACCAACGCAGTATTTT. Residues: CASSSHSGTPTQYF.

The genes are TRBV30 and TRBJ1-1; possible D gene TRBD1, 5 bases. The V and J ends lost 4 bases and 3 bases respectively, with 9 bases between them. Germline V lookup: CDR1 GTSNPN, CDR2 SVGIG (reference sequence). The CDR3 has 12 amino acids. The CDR3 region is CAWKGSYTEAFF. The CDR3 bases are TGTGCCTGGAAGGGGTCTTACACTGAAGCTTTCTTT.

The genes are TRBV7-2 and TRBJ2-7, with 7 positions matching TRBD1. The junction had 8 bases not matched to a gene; V was cut back by 5 bases and J by 1 base. The CDR3 contains 15 residues. In germline, CDR1 is SGHTA, CDR2 FQGNSA. CDR3 nucleotides: TGTGCCAGCAGCCGCCCCCAGGGACAGTCCTACGAGCAGTACTTC. Protein product: CASSRPQGQSYEQYF.

This clone came up once. The chain is built from TRBV11-2 and TRBJ2-2, with 7 bases matching TRBD2. Germline V gene sequence: CDR1 SGHAT, CDR2 FQNNGV. The CDR3 runs to 15 residues. V was clipped by 8 bases and J by 4 bases; unmatched bases: 10. CDR3 bases: TGTGCCAGCCGTTTGATGACTAGCAGCACCGGGGAGCTGTTTTTT. This codes for CASRLMTSSTGELFF.

This clone was detected ten times or more. The gene calls are TRBV5-1 and TRBJ2-7, with a tentative D call TRBD2 (5 bases). The V end lost 0 bases, the J end lost 7 bases, and 11 bases lay between the germline ends. The CDR3 loop spans 13 amino acids. Germline assignment: CDR1 SGHRS and CDR2 YFSETQ. The CDR3 DNA reads as TGCGCCAGCAGCTTGGAGGCCCGAGGGGAGCAGTACTTC. Its protein is CASSLEARGEQYF.

The V gene is TRBV29-1, the J gene TRBJ2-7, with unresolved D. CDR1 is SQVTM and CDR2 is ANQGSEA in the germline V gene. The germline V and J ends were trimmed by 5 bases and 3 bases, with 8 bases remaining between them. The CDR3 is 11 residues long. Here the CDR3 reads CSVTDRYEQYF. As DNA, the CDR3 is TGCAGCGTTACTGACCGCTACGAGCAGTACTTC.

This chain uses TRBV29-1 with TRBJ1-4; D uncertain. The CDR3 covers 11 residues. Trimming cost V 4 bases and J 8 bases, with 8 bases left between them. The V gene's germline CDR1 is SQVTM and CDR2 ANQGSEA. The CDR3 sequence: CSVAAQEKLFF. In nucleotides, the CDR3 is TGCAGCGTTGCGGCCCAGGAAAAACTGTTTTTT.

CDR3 bases: TGTGCCAGTAGTATGCTGGGGGGGAATGAAAAACTGTTTTTT. Amino acid sequence: CASSMLGGNEKLFF. The rearrangement joins TRBV19 to TRBJ1-4, with D possibly matching TRBD1 (5 bases). Germline CDR1 is LNHDA and CDR2 is SQIVND (reference sequence). CDR3 length: 14 residues. Trimming pared 3 bases from V and 5 bases from J, leaving 10 bases between.

On this clone itself: Other nucleotide sequences from this sample produce the same CDR3. This rearrangement joins TRBV28 to TRBJ2-7, with D uncertain. CDR1 and CDR2 (germline): MDHEN, SYDVKM. Trimming shortened V by 3 bases and J by 3 bases, and 6 bases separated the two germline ends. The CDR3 totals 12 residues. CDR3 in amino acids: CASSLKGYEQYF. Written as DNA, the CDR3 is TGTGCCAGCAGTTTGAAGGGCTACGAGCAGTACTTC.

This clone occurred a few times. This sequence joins TRBV27 and TRBJ2-2; the D gene is possibly TRBD2 (6 bases). V gave up 6 bases and J gave up 5 bases, with 19 bases separating them. The CDR3 sequence is 16 residues long. Germline CDR1 reads MNHEY; CDR2 reads SMNVEV (reference sequence). The CDR3 coding sequence is TGTGCCAGCAGGGGACTGGCGGGTGGCTTAACCGGGGAGCTGTTTTTT. It translates to CASRGLAGGLTGELFF.

This chain connects TRBV9 to TRBJ2-3, with D possibly matching TRBD1 (6 bases). Trimming left V 3 bases short and J 2 bases short, with 10 bases between. CDR1 is SGDLS, CDR2 YYNGEE, per germline. The CDR3 has 14 amino acids. The CDR3 DNA is TGTGCCAGCAGCGCAGGACAGCACACAGATACGCAGTATTTT. Translating gives CASSAGQHTDTQYF.

This chain uses TRBV28 with TRBJ2-7, with a tentative D call TRBD2 (6 bases). The CDR3 loop spans 13 amino acids. Germline V gives CDR1 MDHEN, CDR2 SYDVKM. Trimming cost V 7 bases and J 2 bases, with 12 bases left between them. The CDR3 DNA reads TGTGCCAGCACCGATAGCGGACCCTACGAGCAGTACTTC. Translated: CASTDSGPYEQYF. Full variable domain (outside the CDR3, taken from reference TRBV28 and TRBJ2-7): DVKVTQSSRYLVKRTGEKVFLECVQDMDHENMFWYRQDPGLGLRLIYFSYDVKMKEKGDIPEGYSVSREKKERFSLILESASTNQTSMYLCASTDSGPYEQYFGPGTRLTVT.